This T cell receptor (beta chain) was sequenced for a study of identical twins. TCRdb re-derived calls from the 5' RACE reads in MiXCR, one entry per CDR3 protein. The repertoire includes about 430,000 distinct CDR3 sequences, around 20% of them detected once, and 12% sits in the top ten. The study's findings and limits: Abundant cord blood beta clonotypes carried fewer insertions; memory repertoires showed none.

Everyone who donated was a healthy Caucasian. This clonotype was detected many times. Its antigen is not identified. CDR1 is MNHEY and CDR2 is SVGAGI in the germline V gene. The CDR3 sequence is 12 residues long. V shed 8 bases and J 7 bases; nucleotides not matched to a gene: 5. The genes are TRBV6-5 and TRBJ2-1, with 7 bases fitting TRBD2. This TCR was sampled from a man in his fifties or sixties in good health. The specimen was naive T cells sorted from blood. The CDR3 here is CASSWGGNEQFF. Written as DNA, the CDR3 is TGTGCCAGCTCTTGGGGGGGTAATGAGCAGTTCTTC.